A single sample is the source of the 16 T cell receptor beta chains below, sequenced in a study of blood T cell repertoires in COVID-19. Some clones are missing from TCRdb's copy, which holds only in-frame ones; the method was immunoSEQ multiplex PCR. The table shows some 220,000 clones, with roughly 84% occurring only once. Sequenced sample: peripheral blood. All receptors derive from a man aged 45-65 years with active or convalescent COVID-19.

The chain uses TRBV5-1 and TRBJ1-2; 8 nucleotides align to TRBD1. The CDR3 is made up of 15 amino acids. Germline CDR1 SGHRS, CDR2 YFSETQ. V trimming: 4 bases; J trimming: 4 bases; junction bases outside the gene matches: 9. CDR3 sequence: CASSVPGQEVYGYTF. The CDR3 nucleotides are TGCGCCAGCAGCGTACCGGGACAGGAGGTCTATGGCTACACCTTC. The full variable domain, its missing parts supplied by reference TRBV5-1 and TRBJ1-2, is KAGVTQTPRYLIKTRGQQVTLSCSPISGHRSVSWYQQTPGQGLQFLFEYFSETQRNKGNFPGRFSGRQFSNSRSEMNVSTLELGDSALYLCASSVPGQEVYGYTFGSGTRLTVV.

The CDR3 sequence is CASSLRPQVWAASTGELFF. The CDR3 DNA reads TGTGCCAGCAGCTTAAGACCCCAGGTGTGGGCTGCCAGCACCGGGGAGCTGTTTTTT. The chain employs TRBV7-3 and TRBJ2-2; D gene ambiguous. The CDR3 totals 19 residues. Trimming cost V 1 base and J 4 bases, with 22 bases left between them. Germline lookup yields CDR1 SGHTA and CDR2 FQGTGA. Based on the CDR3 plus reference TRBV7-3 and TRBJ2-2, the full variable domain is GAGVSQTPSNKVTEKGKYVELRCDPISGHTALYWYRQSLGQGPEFLIYFQGTGAADDSGLPNDRFFAVRPEGSVSTLKIQRTERGDSAVYLCASSLRPQVWAASTGELFFGEGSRLTVL.

A single count supports this clone. The chain couples TRBV5-6 to TRBJ1-5; D remains ambiguous. With 3 bases removed from V and 3 bases from J, the gap between germline ends came to 10 bases. Germline values: CDR1 SGHDT, CDR2 YYEEEE. This CDR3 has 14 residues. The CDR3 nucleotides are TGTGCCAGCAGCTCATTGGGCATCAATCAGCCCCAGCATTTT. Its protein product is CASSSLGINQPQHF.

The chain uses TRBV18 and TRBJ2-2; D may be TRBD1 (5 bases). V lost 6 bases and J 6 bases, leaving 17 bases between the germline ends. Per the germline V gene, CDR1 is KGHSH and CDR2 is LQKENI. The CDR3 runs 15 residues. CDR3 region: CASSTNQGTPGELFF. The CDR3 region has the DNA TGTGCCAGCTCCACGAACCAGGGTACTCCCGGGGAGCTGTTTTTT.

J is TRBJ1-4 and V is TRBV28; D is possibly TRBD1 (6 bases). V lost 5 bases and J 0 bases, leaving 25 bases between the germline ends. Germline V lookup: CDR1 MDHEN, CDR2 SYDVKM. The CDR3 is 20 residues long. The DNA of the CDR3 is TGTGCCAGCAGTCTCCGGGGACACCGCGGCTCCTATGCAACTAATGAAAAACTGTTTTTT. Translating gives CASSLRGHRGSYATNEKLFF.

The chain links TRBV5-1 to TRBJ2-1; 7 nucleotides agree with TRBD2. Germline V gene sequence: CDR1 SGHRS, CDR2 YFSETQ. The CDR3 runs 18 residues. The junction had 10 bases not matched to a gene; V was cut back by 0 bases and J by 1 base. DNA for the CDR3: TGCGCCAGCAGCTTGGATTTCAGAGCGGGAAAGTCCTACAATGAGCAGTTCTTC. Translation: CASSLDFRAGKSYNEQFF.

This rearrangement joins TRBV18 to TRBJ2-7; 13 bases line up with TRBD2. The V gene end was trimmed by 11 bases and the J gene end by 0 bases; junction bases not matched to a gene: 4. The CDR3 has 14 residues. CDR1 and CDR2 (germline): KGHSH, LQKENI. The DNA of the CDR3 is TGTGCCTCCCGGACTAGCGGGAGCTCCTACGAGCAGTACTTC. It translates to CASRTSGSSYEQYF.

This chain uses TRBV5-4 with TRBJ2-7, with 14 bases identical to TRBD2. CDR1 is SGHNT and CDR2 is YYREEE in the germline V gene (reference sequence). Germline trimming cut 5 bases from V and 5 bases from J; bases unmatched to any gene: 9. The length of the CDR3 is 16 residues. This CDR3 is CASRPGLAGDTDEQYF. For the CDR3, the DNA is TGTGCCAGCAGACCGGGACTAGCGGGGGATACGGACGAGCAGTACTTC.

With respect to this clone: The germline gene is not matched at one end of the junction; a read error may be the cause. The CDR3: CASRRDNAYQETQYF. CDR3 in DNA: TGCGCGAGCAGACGGGACAACGCTTACCAAGAGACCCAGTACTTC. The rearrangement joins TRBV5-1 to TRBJ2-5, with a weak D call TRBD1 (6 bases). The germline CDR1 and CDR2 sequences are SGHRS and YFSETQ. The length of the CDR3 is 15 residues.

This clone showed up just a few times. This chain connects TRBV29-1 to TRBJ2-1; 9 nucleotides match TRBD1. Germline loops: CDR1 SQVTM, CDR2 ANQGSEA. The CDR3 spans 13 residues. V gave up 7 bases and J gave up 3 bases; unmatched junction bases: 4. The CDR3 loop reads CSARDRDYNEQFF. The CDR3 DNA reads as TGCAGCGCCCGGGACAGGGACTACAATGAGCAGTTCTTC.

The gene calls are TRBV19 and TRBJ2-2; the match to TRBD2 covers 12 bases. The CDR3 runs to 16 residues. In germline, CDR1 is LNHDA, CDR2 SQIVND (reference sequence). Germline trimming cut 7 bases from V and 4 bases from J; bases unmatched to any gene: 7. The DNA for the CDR3 is TGTGCCAGTATGGCGGGGACTAGCGGGCCCACCGGGGAGCTGTTTTTT. It encodes CASMAGTSGPTGELFF.

In its sample, this clone was seen a few times. The rearrangement uses TRBV9 and TRBJ1-1; D not resolved. V dropped 0 bases and J dropped 1 base, with 4 bases sitting between them. Germline V gene lookup returns CDR1 SGDLS and CDR2 YYNGEE. The CDR3 runs to 13 residues. The CDR3 here is CASSVVRNTEAFF. CDR3 sequence (DNA): TGTGCCAGCAGCGTAGTGAGGAACACTGAAGCTTTCTTT.

The chain is built from TRBV6-1 and TRBJ2-7; unclear D gene. The V end lost 1 base, the J end lost 6 bases, and 10 bases lay between the germline ends. The CDR3 is 13 residues long. From germline, CDR1 is MNHNS and CDR2 SASEGT. In DNA form, the CDR3 reads TGTGCCAGCAGTGAAGGTATCCTCTCCGAGCAGTACGTC. It is translated as CASSEGILSEQYV.

The sample holds one count of this clone. The rearrangement joins TRBV29-1 to TRBJ1-1; TRBD1 might be the D (5 bases). Germline CDR1 and CDR2: SQVTM and ANQGSEA. V lost 6 bases and J 0 bases, leaving 14 bases between the germline ends. The CDR3 has 14 residues. The CDR3 is CSVAQGILNTEAFF. The CDR3, as DNA: TGCAGCGTCGCGCAGGGAATTTTGAACACTGAAGCTTTCTTT.

The rearrangement uses TRBV5-1 and TRBJ2-7; a possible D gene is TRBD1 (6 bases). The V end lost 2 bases, the J end lost 2 bases, and 14 bases lay between the germline ends. This CDR3 contains 15 residues. Looked up from germline, CDR1 is SGHRS and CDR2 is YFSETQ. The CDR3: CASSFRDTGPYEQYF. The CDR3 DNA follows: TGCGCCAGCAGCTTCCGGGACACCGGACCCTACGAGCAGTACTTC.

This clone was counted once. The chain recombines TRBV6-6 with TRBJ2-7; D ambiguous. V shed 6 bases and J shed 3 bases, with 15 bases lying between them. The CDR3 runs 14 residues. Germline V CDR1 and CDR2: MNHNY, SVGAGI (reference sequence). The CDR3 DNA reads as TGTGCCAGCAGCTCACCTGCTAACGGCTACGAGCAGTACTTC. Translating it yields CASSSPANGYEQYF.